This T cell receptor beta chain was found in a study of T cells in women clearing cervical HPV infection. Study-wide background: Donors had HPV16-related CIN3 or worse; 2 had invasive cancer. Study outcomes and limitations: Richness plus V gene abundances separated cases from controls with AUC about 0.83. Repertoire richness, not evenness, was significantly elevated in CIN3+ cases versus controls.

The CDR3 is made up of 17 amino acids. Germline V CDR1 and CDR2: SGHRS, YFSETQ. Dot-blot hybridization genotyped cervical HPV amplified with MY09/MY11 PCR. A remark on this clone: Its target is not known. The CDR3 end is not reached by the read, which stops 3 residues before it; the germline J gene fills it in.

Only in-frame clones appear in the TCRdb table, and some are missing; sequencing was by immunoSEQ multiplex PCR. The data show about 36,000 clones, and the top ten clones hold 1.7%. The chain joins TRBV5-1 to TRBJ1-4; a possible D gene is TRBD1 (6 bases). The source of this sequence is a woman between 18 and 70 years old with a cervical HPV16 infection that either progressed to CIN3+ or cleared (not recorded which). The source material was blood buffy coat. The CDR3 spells CASSVDPGGLGANVLFF. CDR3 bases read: TGCGCCAGCAGCGTAGACCCGGGGGGGCTTGGGGCCAACGTA.